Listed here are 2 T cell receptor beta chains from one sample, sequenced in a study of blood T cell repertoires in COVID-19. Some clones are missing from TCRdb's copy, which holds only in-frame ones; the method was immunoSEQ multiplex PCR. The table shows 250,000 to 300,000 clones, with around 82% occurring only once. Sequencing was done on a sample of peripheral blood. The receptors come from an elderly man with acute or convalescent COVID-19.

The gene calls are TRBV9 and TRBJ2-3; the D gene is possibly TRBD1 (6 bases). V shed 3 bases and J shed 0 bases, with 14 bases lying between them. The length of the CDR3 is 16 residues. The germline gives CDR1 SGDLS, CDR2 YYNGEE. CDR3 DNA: TGTGCCAGCAGCGAGGGACAAATAACTAGCACAGATACGCAGTATTTT. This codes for CASSEGQITSTDTQYF.

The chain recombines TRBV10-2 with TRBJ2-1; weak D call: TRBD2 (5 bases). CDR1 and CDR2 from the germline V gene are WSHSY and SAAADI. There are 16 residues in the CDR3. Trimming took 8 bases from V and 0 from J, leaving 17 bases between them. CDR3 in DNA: TGCGCCAGCTTGGGAATTTTGGGGAGCTCCTACAATGAGCAGTTCTTC. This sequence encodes CASLGILGSSYNEQFF.